This T cell receptor (beta chain) came from a study of brain metastases from non-small cell lung cancer. Whole-study findings and limits: Fewer infiltrating T cells were found in brain metastases than primaries. Brain metastases shared most TCR repertoire with primaries, with sparse T cells. T-cell clones appeared expanded in around 64% of brain metastases relative to matched primary tumors.

Regarding this clone: Antigen specificity is unknown.

Looked up from germline, CDR1 is MNHEY and CDR2 is SVGAGI. The V end was cut by 1 base, the J end by 8 bases, with 9 bases between. The CDR3 has 13 amino acids. Measured with immunoSEQ multiplex PCR; TCRdb has only the in-frame clones, and not every one. Among about 1,500 clones, approximately 78% were seen once, and the ten largest hold 10% to 15%. The sequenced sample was primary lung tumor tissue. This sequence was found in a donor aged 40 or older with non-small cell lung cancer. The chain couples TRBV6-5 to TRBJ2-1; D might be TRBD1 (6 bases). Here the CDR3 DNA reads TGTGCCAGCAGTTACTTAGGGGGAGATGAGCAGTTCTTC. Protein product: CASSYLGGDEQFF.